Below, 27 T cell receptor beta chains from the same sample are listed, as sequenced in a study of T cell changes during pregnancy in multiple sclerosis. The method was immunoSEQ multiplex PCR; TCRdb's version includes in-frame clones alone and lacks a portion of them. There are about 77,000 clones in the sample; around nine tenths occur only once, and 1.5% to 2% lies in the top ten. Here the sequenced sample was peripheral blood, taken before pregnancy. Receptors originate from a female donor with multiple sclerosis, enrolled in a pregnancy study.

V usage is TRBV4-3 and J usage is TRBJ2-1, with a possible D match to TRBD2 (7 bases). CDR1 LGHNA and CDR2 YSLEER come from the germline V gene. Trimming removed 3 bases at V and 4 bases at J, with 16 bases between. The CDR3 loop spans 16 amino acids. The CDR3 is CASSHLLGGAYNEQFF. CDR3 in DNA: TGCGCCAGCAGCCATCTACTTGGGGGGGCATACAATGAGCAGTTCTTC.

This chain joins TRBV4-1 and TRBJ1-1, with D possibly TRBD1 on 5 matching bases. Germline V gene lookup returns CDR1 MGHRA and CDR2 YSYEKL. Trimming took 4 bases from V and 0 from J, leaving 12 bases between them. CDR3 size: 15 residues. CDR3 region: CASSPGLVMNTEAFF. CDR3 sequence (DNA): TGCGCCAGCAGCCCGGGACTGGTCATGAACACTGAAGCTTTCTTT.

The chain has TRBV14 and TRBJ1-2; 11 nucleotides align to TRBD1. V gave up 0 bases and J gave up 5 bases; unmatched junction bases: 8. Germline values: CDR1 SGHDN, CDR2 FVKESK. The CDR3 spans 17 residues. The CDR3 loop is CASSQESTDRGLYGYTF. CDR3 nucleotide sequence: TGTGCCAGCAGCCAAGAATCGACGGACAGGGGGCTTTATGGCTACACCTTC.

The chain carries TRBV10-3 and TRBJ1-5; 8 nucleotides match TRBD1. The germline V gene encodes CDR1 ENHRY and CDR2 SYGVKD. V trimming: 3 bases; J trimming: 7 bases; junction bases outside the gene matches: 8. This CDR3 has 15 amino acids. Here the CDR3 reads CAISEGGQGYQPQHF. The CDR3 DNA follows: TGTGCCATCAGTGAAGGCGGACAGGGTTACCAGCCCCAGCATTTT.

This chain uses TRBV29-1 with TRBJ1-1; 7 bases are shared with TRBD1. V shed 7 bases, J shed 0 bases, and the junction held 5 bases outside the gene matches. The CDR3 totals 13 residues. Per germline, CDR1 SQVTM and CDR2 ANQGSEA. Here the CDR3 reads CSAETGMNTEAFF. In DNA form, the CDR3 reads TGCAGCGCCGAGACAGGGATGAACACTGAAGCTTTCTTT.

This clone was found once. The CDR3 sequence is CASSFSGSYTF. CDR3 nucleotides: TGTGCCAGCAGTTTTTCAGGGTCATATACCTTC. This chain connects TRBV28 to TRBJ1-2, with D perhaps matching TRBD1 (5 bases). This CDR3 region has 11 residues. Germline values: CDR1 MDHEN, CDR2 SYDVKM. Between the trimmed V and J ends, which lost 3 bases and 14 bases, there was a span of 13 bases.

The genes are TRBV7-2 and TRBJ2-5; D possibly corresponds to TRBD2 (6 bases). V lost 5 bases and J lost 5, with 15 bases in between. Germline CDR1 and CDR2: SGHTA and FQGNSA. The CDR3 spans 14 residues. The CDR3, as DNA: TGTGCCAGCAGCAGACTAGTCGGTGGGGAGACCCAGTACTTC. Its translation: CASSRLVGGETQYF. Full variable domain (outside the CDR3, taken from reference TRBV7-2 and TRBJ2-5): GAGVSQSPSNKVTEKGKDVELRCDPISGHTALYWYRQSLGQGLEFLIYFQGNSAPDKSGLPSDRFSAERTGGSVSTLTIQRTQQEDSAVYLCASSRLVGGETQYFGPGTRLLVL.

V and J are TRBV6-5 and TRBJ1-3; the D gene is possibly TRBD1 (5 bases). The germline V and J ends were trimmed by 6 bases and 1 base, with 13 bases remaining between them. The CDR3 has 15 amino acids. CDR1 MNHEY and CDR2 SVGAGI come from the germline V gene. Written as DNA, the CDR3 is TGTGCCAGCAGCTCTCACAGGCGTTCTGGAAACACCATATATTTT. It codes for CASSSHRRSGNTIYF.

The rearrangement uses TRBV27 and TRBJ1-2; 9 bases match TRBD1. V dropped 2 bases and J dropped 4; count of bases not matched to a gene: 5. Germline CDR1 is MNHEY and CDR2 is SMNVEV (reference sequence). The CDR3 sequence is 15 residues long. The CDR3 loop reads CASSLTTGGAYGYTF. The DNA for the CDR3 is TGTGCCAGCAGTTTAACGACAGGGGGAGCCTATGGCTACACCTTC.

The CDR3 DNA reads as TGTGCCAGCAGCCCCGTAGATACGCAGTATTTT. Translation gives CASSPVDTQYF. This sequence joins TRBV7-6 and TRBJ2-3; D is unresolved. CDR3 length: 11 amino acids. Germline CDR1 reads SGHVS; CDR2 reads FNYEAQ. V lost 5 bases, J lost 5 bases, and 5 bases lay in between.

The chain employs TRBV7-9 and TRBJ2-5, with 7 bases aligning to TRBD1. V shed 0 bases and J 5 bases; nucleotides not matched to a gene: 6. The germline CDR1 and CDR2 sequences are SEHNR and FQNEAQ (reference sequence). This CDR3 has 15 residues. The chain's CDR3 is CASSLAMGQLETQYF. In DNA, the CDR3 is TGTGCCAGCAGCTTAGCGATGGGACAGCTGGAGACCCAGTACTTC.

The V call is TRBV19, the J call TRBJ1-2; TRBD1 aligns across 8 bases. V gave up 5 bases and J gave up 3 bases; unmatched junction bases: 26. Germline CDR1 LNHDA, CDR2 SQIVND (reference sequence). The CDR3 loop spans 21 amino acids. The CDR3 nucleotides read TGTGCCAGTAGTCCCCGACAGGGGTACGGGTCCTTTGAACCCCTGGACTATGGCTACACCTTC. Amino acid sequence: CASSPRQGYGSFEPLDYGYTF.

V gene TRBV2 combines with J gene TRBJ2-7, with D possibly TRBD2 on 6 matching bases. Germline V gene data show CDR1 as SNHLY and CDR2 as FYNNEI. This CDR3 region has 15 residues. The V gene lost 2 bases and the J gene lost 5 bases, with 16 bases spanning the gap. The CDR3 region is CASSEIAGLWNEQYF. CDR3 nucleotides: TGTGCCAGCAGTGAAATAGCAGGACTATGGAACGAGCAGTACTTC.

A single count supports this clone. This sequence joins TRBV5-6 and TRBJ2-7, with D possibly being TRBD2 (6 bases). The CDR3 extends over 13 amino acids. Germline values: CDR1 SGHDT, CDR2 YYEEEE. The V and J ends lost 4 bases and 0 bases respectively, with 8 bases between them. The CDR3 is CASSRDFSYEQYF. The CDR3 DNA sequence: TGTGCCAGCAGCCGGGACTTCTCCTACGAGCAGTACTTC. Based on the CDR3 plus reference TRBV5-6 and TRBJ2-7, the full variable domain is DAGVTQSPTHLIKTRGQQVTLRCSPKSGHDTVSWYQQALGQGPQFIFQYYEEEERQRGNFPDRFSGHQFPNYSSELNVNALLLGDSALYLCASSRDFSYEQYFGPGTRLTVT.

The rearrangement uses TRBV28 and TRBJ1-5; 9 nucleotides align to TRBD1. The V segment lost 2 bases and the J segment 3 bases; nucleotides outside the gene matches: 5. Germline V CDR1 and CDR2: MDHEN, SYDVKM. This CDR3 is built from 16 residues. The CDR3 DNA reads TGTGCCAGCAGTTTAACAGGGGGCGGACCCAATCAGCCCCAGCATTTT. This translates into CASSLTGGGPNQPQHF.

This chain uses TRBV4-1 with TRBJ2-7; D ambiguous. The CDR3 spans 12 residues. Germline values: CDR1 MGHRA, CDR2 YSYEKL. V was trimmed by 0 bases and J by 5 bases, leaving 5 bases between them. The CDR3 bases are TGCGCCAGCAGCCAAGACAGTCACGAGCAGTACTTC. Its translation is CASSQDSHEQYF.

The gene calls are TRBV4-3 and TRBJ2-4; D not resolved. CDR3 length: 16 residues. The V end lost 0 bases, the J end lost 1 base, and 10 bases lay between the germline ends. In germline, CDR1 is LGHNA, CDR2 YSLEER. CDR3 sequence: CASSQDRGWAKNIQYF. DNA for the CDR3: TGCGCCAGCAGCCAAGATAGAGGCTGGGCCAAAAACATTCAGTACTTC.

V usage is TRBV5-1 and J usage is TRBJ1-2; D may be TRBD1 (5 bases). V lost 0 bases and J 4 bases, leaving 10 bases between the germline ends. Germline assignment: CDR1 SGHRS and CDR2 YFSETQ. The CDR3 has 14 residues. CDR3 protein: CASSLGQTSYGYTF. CDR3 DNA: TGCGCCAGCAGCTTGGGACAGACGAGCTATGGCTACACCTTC.

The rearrangement joins TRBV4-1 to TRBJ2-3; no firm D call. The germline V gene has CDR1 MGHRA and CDR2 YSYEKL. The CDR3 runs to 15 residues. Trimming removed 0 bases at V and 4 bases at J, with 11 bases between. CDR3 region: CASSQEVTTPDTQYF. The DNA of the CDR3 is TGCGCCAGCAGCCAAGAAGTGACAACCCCAGATACGCAGTATTTT.

The chain couples TRBV6-1 to TRBJ2-3, with 9 bases that match TRBD1. With 6 bases clipped from V and 1 base from J, the junction kept 5 bases outside the gene matches. Germline lookup yields CDR1 MNHNS and CDR2 SASEGT. The CDR3 is 15 amino acids. The CDR3: CASRVGTGRTDTQYF. The DNA of the CDR3 is TGTGCCAGCAGGGTCGGGACAGGGCGCACAGATACGCAGTATTTT.

Written as DNA, the CDR3 is TGCGCCAGCAGCCAAGATTTAACAGGGTATAGAAGCTACACCTTC. Amino acid sequence: CASSQDLTGYRSYTF. The chain links TRBV4-3 to TRBJ1-2, with TRBD1 as a possible D gene (6 bases). The germline CDR1 and CDR2 sequences are LGHNA and YSLEER. V lost 0 bases and J 9 bases, leaving 17 bases between the germline ends. CDR3 length equals 15 residues.

The chain combines TRBV18 with TRBJ1-2; the D is unclear. The CDR3 is made up of 14 amino acids. In germline, CDR1 is KGHSH, CDR2 LQKENI. Trimming took 0 bases from V and 3 from J, leaving 8 bases between them. CDR3: CASSPPLRDYGYTF. The CDR3 DNA sequence: TGTGCCAGCTCACCACCGTTGAGGGACTATGGCTACACCTTC.

The chain joins TRBV15 to TRBJ2-1; TRBD2 matches 10 bases. Germline V CDR1 and CDR2: LNHNV, YYDKDF (reference sequence). V was clipped by 3 bases and J by 9 bases; unmatched bases: 11. There are 16 residues in the CDR3. The CDR3 loop reads CATSSGERGGRSEQFF. Here the CDR3 DNA reads TGTGCCACCAGCAGCGGGGAGCGGGGGGGCCGTAGTGAGCAGTTCTTC.

This chain connects TRBV19 to TRBJ2-7; 7 nucleotides match TRBD1. This CDR3 comprises 13 residues. The V and J ends lost 7 bases and 3 bases, in that order; junction bases with no gene match: 6. CDR1 and CDR2 (germline): LNHDA, SQIVND (reference sequence). The CDR3 sequence: CASTRGGDYEQYF. In DNA, the CDR3 is TGTGCCAGTACCCGAGGGGGCGACTACGAGCAGTACTTC.

V usage is TRBV9 and J usage is TRBJ2-1; maybe TRBD1 (6 bases). CDR1 and CDR2 (germline): SGDLS, YYNGEE. The CDR3 covers 15 residues. The V end was cut by 4 bases, the J end by 5 bases, with 16 bases between. This chain's CDR3 is CASSLTGWGHNEQFF. The CDR3 nucleotides read TGTGCCAGCAGCTTGACGGGGTGGGGGCACAATGAGCAGTTCTTC.

The rearrangement links TRBV21-1 to TRBJ1-1; the D call in the table, TRBD1, was not verified against the DNA. TRBV21-1 is a documented pseudogene. The CDR3 is 18 residues long. The CDR3 DNA is TGTGCCAGCAGCACTCCACCACCGGGACAGGGAGGTGACACTGAAGCTTTCTTT. This gives the protein CASSTPPPGQGGDTEAFF.

The chain recombines TRBV5-4 with TRBJ2-3; no firm D call. The CDR3 spans 12 residues. Trimming stripped 4 bases from V and 0 bases from J, with 3 bases between. The germline gives CDR1 SGHNT, CDR2 YYREEE (reference sequence). The DNA for the CDR3 is TGTGCCAGCAGCCCTAGCACAGATACGCAGTATTTT. Its translation: CASSPSTDTQYF.